Shown below are 30 T cell receptor beta chains from a single sample sequenced in a study of vaccination effects on CD4 cells after COVID-19. The repertoire was sequenced with immunoSEQ multiplex PCR; TCRdb's copy has only in-frame clones and lacks some. The repertoire consists of about 8,900 clones, with about three quarters occurring once and the leading ten covering less than 14%. Their antigens are not known. At the end of around eleven days of culture, CD4+ T cells were isolated. All study participants received two doses of BNT162b2 or mRNA-1273 vaccine. This specimen consisted of CD4+ T cells from PBMCs cultured without peptide, obtained after COVID-19 vaccination. The receptors here all came from a human donor who received a COVID-19 vaccine.

This chain joins TRBV6-5 and TRBJ1-2; D uncertain. Germline loops: CDR1 MNHEY, CDR2 SVGAGI. The ends were cut back, 6 bases at V and 0 bases at J, with 5 bases in the middle. The CDR3 is 12 residues long. The CDR3 protein is CASRAPNYGYTF. CDR3 nucleotide sequence: TGTGCCAGCAGGGCCCCTAACTATGGCTACACCTTC.

This clone was observed a single time. V and J are TRBV3-1 (or the pseudogene TRBV3-2) and TRBJ1-2; no clear D. V was trimmed by 5 bases and J by 5 bases, leaving 9 bases between them. Per the germline V gene, CDR1 is LGHDT and CDR2 is YNNKEL (reference sequence). This CDR3 region has 12 residues. CDR3 loop: CASSKTDYGYTF. As DNA, the CDR3 is TGTGCCAGCAGCAAAACGGATTATGGCTACACCTTC.

The chain recombines TRBV3-1 (or the pseudogene TRBV3-2) with TRBJ1-1, with TRBD1 identical over 7 bases. Germline V gives CDR1 LGHDT, CDR2 YNNKEL (reference sequence). Losses at the gene ends were 1 base for V and 5 bases for J; bases not matched to a gene: 4. The CDR3 has 14 residues. CDR3 region: CASSQVTGRTEAFF. The CDR3, as DNA: TGTGCCAGCAGCCAAGTGACAGGGCGGACTGAAGCTTTCTTT.

The rearrangement uses TRBV5-5 and TRBJ1-2, with TRBD1 as a possible D gene (5 bases). This CDR3 is 14 amino acids long. V was shortened by 6 bases and J by 0 bases, with 12 bases between the two germline ends. Germline V CDR1 and CDR2: SGHKS, YYEKEE (reference sequence). The CDR3 DNA follows: TGTGCCAGCACGAGGGAAGGGGCTAACTATGGCTACACCTTC. Protein product: CASTREGANYGYTF.

This clone was detected a few times. The gene calls are TRBV2 and TRBJ2-1, with 10 nucleotides matching TRBD1. In germline, CDR1 is SNHLY, CDR2 FYNNEI. The V gene end was trimmed by 4 bases and the J gene end by 6 bases; junction bases not matched to a gene: 0. The CDR3 runs to 13 residues. CDR3 sequence reads: CASSGQGANEQFF. As DNA, the CDR3 is TGTGCCAGCAGTGGACAGGGGGCCAATGAGCAGTTCTTC.

The rearrangement uses TRBV2 and TRBJ1-1; the D gene is possibly TRBD1 (5 bases). Trimming cost V 7 bases and J 2 bases, with 11 bases left between them. The CDR3 contains 13 residues. In germline, CDR1 is SNHLY, CDR2 FYNNEI. The DNA for the CDR3 is TGTGCCAGCATACGACAGCCCAACACTGAAGCTTTCTTT. Translation: CASIRQPNTEAFF.

V and J are TRBV2 and TRBJ1-6; D uncertain. The CDR3 spans 13 residues. V was pared by 10 bases and J by 9 bases, with 16 bases between. Germline assignment: CDR1 SNHLY and CDR2 FYNNEI. CDR3 amino acids: CATQSESTSPLHF. The CDR3 DNA reads TGTGCCACACAATCAGAAAGCACTTCACCCCTCCACTTT.

The chain employs TRBV7-9 and TRBJ2-1, with D tentatively TRBD2 (6 bases). The CDR3 contains 13 residues. The ends were cut back, 5 bases at V and 6 bases at J, with 11 bases in the middle. Germline V gives CDR1 SEHNR, CDR2 FQNEAQ (reference sequence). CDR3 amino acids: CASSPLGGNEQFF. The CDR3 DNA is TGTGCCAGCAGCCCTTTGGGGGGCAATGAGCAGTTCTTC.

This clone was counted a single time. The chain couples TRBV19 to TRBJ2-2; a possible D gene is TRBD2 (7 bases). Trimming took 6 bases from V and 5 from J, leaving 28 bases between them. Germline CDR1 is LNHDA and CDR2 is SQIVND (reference sequence). This CDR3 region has 19 residues. The CDR3 protein is CASSPLWGRGRERTGELFF. The CDR3 DNA reads as TGTGCCAGTAGCCCCTTATGGGGGCGCGGGCGGGAGAGAACCGGGGAGCTGTTTTTT.

The gene calls are TRBV14 and TRBJ1-2; 12 nucleotides line up with TRBD1. Germline V lookup: CDR1 SGHDN, CDR2 FVKESK. There are 15 residues in the CDR3. The trim removed 4 bases at V and 4 bases at J, leaving 4 bases unmatched. This CDR3 reads CASSRRDRGPYGYTF. For the CDR3, the DNA is TGTGCCAGCAGCCGGCGGGACAGGGGGCCCTATGGCTACACCTTC.

The chain uses TRBV3-1 (or the pseudogene TRBV3-2) and TRBJ1-6, with a weak D call TRBD1 (5 bases). The germline V and J ends were trimmed by 1 base and 15 bases, with 13 bases remaining between them. Germline V lookup: CDR1 LGHDT, CDR2 YNNKEL (reference sequence). The CDR3 loop spans 13 amino acids. The CDR3 region is CASSQGRSGDLHF. DNA of the CDR3: TGTGCCAGCAGCCAAGGCCGATCGGGGGACCTCCACTTT.

This clone was counted a single time. The rearrangement uses TRBV10-3 and TRBJ2-7, with unresolved D. V lost 11 bases and J 4 bases, leaving 12 bases between the germline ends. The germline CDR1 and CDR2 sequences are ENHRY and SYGVKD. The CDR3 has 11 residues. CDR3 sequence (DNA): TGTGCCGTTTCAAGCACGTACGAGCAGTACTTC. Protein sequence: CAVSSTYEQYF.

This clone was recorded a few times. V gene TRBV4-1 combines with J gene TRBJ1-4, with D maybe TRBD1 (5 bases). This CDR3 has 14 amino acids. Germline V gene sequence: CDR1 MGHRA, CDR2 YSYEKL. The ends were cut back, 6 bases at V and 6 bases at J, with 14 bases in the middle. The DNA of the CDR3 is TGCGCCAGCAGGACTTACGGGACGGATGAAAAACTGTTTTTT. It encodes CASRTYGTDEKLFF.

The CDR3 here is CASSSTENSPLHF. For the CDR3, the DNA is TGTGCCAGCTCATCGACCGAAAATTCACCCCTCCACTTT. This chain connects TRBV18 to TRBJ1-6; D is unresolved. The germline V and J ends were trimmed by 5 bases and 7 bases, with 9 bases remaining between them. The germline CDR1 and CDR2 sequences are KGHSH and LQKENI. This CDR3 has 13 residues. The full variable domain, rest sourced from reference TRBV18 and TRBJ1-6, is NAGVMQNPRHLVRRRGQEARLRCSPMKGHSHVYWYRQLPEEGLKFMVYLQKENIIDESGMPKERFSAEFPKEGPSILRIQQVVRGDSAAYFCASSSTENSPLHFGNGTRLTVT.

This clone was counted a few times. The chain employs TRBV13 and TRBJ1-6; D call uncertain. Per germline, CDR1 PRHDT and CDR2 FYEKMQ (reference sequence). Trimming removed 5 bases at V and 0 bases at J, with 5 bases between. The CDR3 has 14 amino acids. The CDR3: CASSASSYNSPLHF. The CDR3 DNA is TGTGCCAGCAGCGCTAGCTCCTATAATTCACCCCTCCACTTT. Together with reference TRBV13 and TRBJ1-6, the CDR3 gives the full variable domain: AAGVIQSPRHLIKEKRETATLKCYPIPRHDTVYWYQQGPGQDPQFLISFYEKMQSDKGSIPDRFSAQQFSDYHSELNMSSLELGDSALYFCASSASSYNSPLHFGNGTRLTVT.

V gene TRBV7-2 combines with J gene TRBJ1-2; tentative D call: TRBD1 (6 bases). Germline loops: CDR1 SGHTA, CDR2 FQGNSA. The ends were cut back, 2 bases at V and 2 bases at J, with 12 bases in the middle. There are 15 residues in the CDR3. CDR3 bases: TGTGCCAGCAGCTTAAGGGAGGGGGGCAACTATGGCTACACCTTC. It specifies CASSLREGGNYGYTF.

The chain combines TRBV18 with TRBJ2-6; D might be TRBD2 (6 bases). V lost 1 base and J 2 bases, leaving 18 bases between the germline ends. The length of the CDR3 is 19 residues. Germline CDR1 and CDR2: KGHSH and LQKENI. The CDR3 spells CASSPLLSPGGTGANVLTF. CDR3 nucleotides: TGTGCCAGCTCACCACTCTTAAGTCCCGGAGGGACTGGGGCCAACGTCCTGACTTTC.

The chain couples TRBV4-1 to TRBJ1-2; D is possibly TRBD1 (5 bases). The germline CDR1 and CDR2 sequences are MGHRA and YSYEKL. The CDR3 contains 16 residues. V lost 1 base and J 0 bases, leaving 12 bases between the germline ends. Written as DNA, the CDR3 is TGCGCCAGCAGCCAAGTGGCAGGGTTAGCTAACTATGGCTACACCTTC. Amino acid sequence: CASSQVAGLANYGYTF.

CDR3 protein: CASSRTGGVREKLFF. The CDR3 DNA reads TGTGCCAGCAGCCGGACAGGGGGGGTGCGTGAAAAACTGTTTTTT. The rearrangement links TRBV5-4 to TRBJ1-4; 10 bases agree with TRBD1. The V segment lost 4 bases and the J segment 7 bases; nucleotides outside the gene matches: 7. CDR3 length: 15 residues. CDR1 and CDR2 from the germline V gene are SGHNT and YYREEE (reference sequence).

The rearrangement joins TRBV28 to TRBJ2-7, with a tentative D call TRBD1 (6 bases). Germline V gives CDR1 MDHEN, CDR2 SYDVKM. The CDR3 runs 14 residues. The V gene lost 4 bases and the J gene lost 2 bases, with 12 bases spanning the gap. The CDR3 DNA is TGTGCCAGCAGTTCTCAGGGACAAACCTACGAGCAGTACTTC. Residues: CASSSQGQTYEQYF.

V is TRBV7-8 and J is TRBJ1-5; no clear D gene. V was shortened by 1 base and J by 0 bases, with 7 bases between the two germline ends. Germline assignment: CDR1 SGHVS and CDR2 FQNEAQ. The CDR3 consists of 15 residues. In nucleotides, the CDR3 is TGTGCCAGCAGCTTAGGGCGGATTAGCAATCAGCCCCAGCATTTT. It encodes CASSLGRISNQPQHF.

The rearrangement joins TRBV12-3 or TRBV12-4 to TRBJ1-1; no clear D gene. The length of the CDR3 is 11 residues. Trimming shortened V by 6 bases and J by 2 bases, and 4 bases separated the two germline ends. CDR3 sequence: CASSPNTEAFF. The CDR3 DNA follows: TGTGCCAGCAGCCCCAACACTGAAGCTTTCTTT.

In its sample, this clone was seen a few times. J is TRBJ2-3 and V is TRBV5-4, with 13 bases matching TRBD2. Germline V CDR1 and CDR2: SGHNT, YYREEE (reference sequence). Trimming removed 5 bases from V and 2 bases from J; junction bases left unmatched: 5. The CDR3 spans 16 residues. CDR3: CASSRGTSGTTDTQYF. For the CDR3, the DNA is TGTGCCAGCAGTCGCGGGACTAGCGGGACCACAGATACGCAGTATTTT.

This sequence joins TRBV28 and TRBJ2-1, with D possibly matching TRBD2 (5 bases). The CDR3 has 16 amino acids. The V end lost 2 bases, the J end lost 2 bases, and 13 bases lay between the germline ends. Germline V lookup: CDR1 MDHEN, CDR2 SYDVKM. This CDR3 reads CASSLRFPGTYNEQFF. The CDR3 coding sequence is TGTGCCAGCAGTTTAAGGTTCCCGGGAACCTACAATGAGCAGTTCTTC. Filled out from reference TRBV28 and TRBJ2-1, the complete variable domain reads DVKVTQSSRYLVKRTGEKVFLECVQDMDHENMFWYRQDPGLGLRLIYFSYDVKMKEKGDIPEGYSVSREKKERFSLILESASTNQTSMYLCASSLRFPGTYNEQFFGPGTRLTVL.

The chain uses TRBV2 and TRBJ1-1; D ambiguous. Germline-derived CDR1 and CDR2 are SNHLY and FYNNEI. The CDR3 length is 12 residues. Trimming took off 2 bases at V and 0 bases at J, with 1 base between the two ends. CDR3 loop: CASSELNTEAFF. The CDR3 DNA reads as TGTGCCAGCAGTGAATTGAACACTGAAGCTTTCTTT.

This rearrangement joins TRBV5-4 to TRBJ2-2, with D maybe TRBD1 (6 bases). The germline V gene encodes CDR1 SGHNT and CDR2 YYREEE (reference sequence). The CDR3 is 17 residues long. Trimming cost V 3 bases and J 1 base, with 16 bases left between them. Here the CDR3 reads CASSSQGPNLNTGELFF. The CDR3, as DNA: TGTGCCAGCAGCTCGCAGGGGCCTAACCTGAACACCGGGGAGCTGTTTTTT.

The rearrangement links TRBV7-3 to TRBJ1-3; D perhaps matches TRBD1 (6 bases). Germline CDR1 SGHTA, CDR2 FQGTGA. This CDR3 has 15 amino acids. V was clipped by 5 bases and J by 4 bases, with 15 bases between them. The CDR3 protein is CASSPMGGPGNTIYF. In DNA form, the CDR3 reads TGTGCCAGCAGCCCAATGGGGGGGCCCGGAAACACCATATATTTT. Supplemented by reference TRBV7-3 and TRBJ1-3, the full variable domain reads GAGVSQTPSNKVTEKGKYVELRCDPISGHTALYWYRQSLGQGPEFLIYFQGTGAADDSGLPNDRFFAVRPEGSVSTLKIQRTERGDSAVYLCASSPMGGPGNTIYFGEGSWLTVV.

The CDR3 DNA reads as TGTGCCAGCATGCAGGGACCTATATTCTACGAGCAGTACTTC. Amino acid sequence: CASMQGPIFYEQYF. The rearrangement joins TRBV25-1 to TRBJ2-7; D may be TRBD1 or TRBD2 (5 bases each). CDR3 length equals 14 residues. V was shortened by 7 bases and J by 3 bases, with 16 bases between the two germline ends. Germline CDR1 MGHDK, CDR2 SYGVNS.

This clone came up a few times. This chain joins TRBV30 and TRBJ2-7; 8 bases align to TRBD1. The CDR3 totals 11 residues. Per germline, CDR1 GTSNPN and CDR2 SVGIG (reference sequence). J lost 5 bases, V lost 3 bases, and 0 bases had no gene match. Here the CDR3 DNA reads TGTGCCTGGAGGGACAGGGACGAGCAGTACTTC. Translating gives CAWRDRDEQYF.

The chain links TRBV5-8 to TRBJ1-1; D perhaps matches TRBD1 (5 bases). V lost 6 bases, J lost 4 bases, and 22 bases lay in between. The CDR3 consists of 16 residues. Germline lookup yields CDR1 SGHTS and CDR2 YDEGEE. CDR3 in DNA: TGTGCCAGCAAATTGGGCACGGCGACTGGGGGCACTGAAGCTTTCTTT. Residues: CASKLGTATGGTEAFF.